The present T cell receptor beta chain was sequenced within a study of cytomegalovirus exposure and HLA in healthy donors. General observations from the study: Productive rates of about 87% or about 30% were seen for most TCR beta V segments in an earlier analysis. Among donors in an Asian-associated ancestry cluster, a later analysis reportedly found fewer N-insertions than the roughly 610-donor mean.

PCR used 60 Vbeta primers and 13 Jbeta primers. Sequencing was performed with immunoSEQ multiplex PCR; in TCRdb, only in-frame clones are kept and a portion is missing. The sample gives more than 85,000 clones, about four fifths of which show up once; under 1.5% is in the top ten. As for this clone: The antigen is unknown.

From germline, CDR1 is LNHDA and CDR2 SQIVND (reference sequence). CDR3 length equals 14 residues. Trimming left V 4 bases short and J 0 bases short, with 9 bases between. This chain uses TRBV19 with TRBJ1-1; no clear D. The clonotype originates from a man aged 25-40 years in good health and CMV-seronegative. Sequenced input: PBMCs. The CDR3 here is CASSTSGLNTEAFF. The CDR3 DNA is TGTGCCAGTAGTACTAGCGGGCTGAACACTGAAGCTTTCTTT.